This paragraph reports one TCR beta chain. Its target is unknown. This entry is derived from a study of radiation and T cells in renal cell carcinoma. Looking at the study overall: Nephrectomy followed 15 Gy stereotactic body radiation by 4 weeks.

Profiling relied on immunoSEQ multiplex PCR, and the TCRdb table lists in-frame clones only, not all of them. The top ten clones hold 20% to 25% of a sample with over 60,000 clones, around 85% of them seen once. The CDR3 has 14 residues. Trimming took 7 bases from V and 4 from J; bases not matched to a gene: 1. Germline V gives CDR1 SGDLS, CDR2 YYNGEE. Described time point: blood 2 weeks post-SBRT. Treatment of the sample: 15 Gy SBRT to primary tumor, nephrectomy 4 weeks later. Findings and caveats of the study: Pretreatment tumor biopsies were lacking, so baseline clonotypes are unknown. Top tumor clonotypes rose in blood 2 weeks post-radiation, then contracted.

This receptor was identified in a woman aged 45 to 65 with renal cell carcinoma. Here the sequenced sample was blood, taken from a patient whose treatment included radiotherapy and nephrectomy. This rearrangement joins TRBV9 to TRBJ2-5; 16 positions agree with TRBD2. This chain's CDR3 is CASGTSGGAETQYF. In DNA, the CDR3 is TGTGCCAGCGGGACTAGCGGGGGGGCAGAGACCCAGTACTTC.